Following are 19 T cell receptor beta chains from one sample sequenced in a study of blood T cell repertoires in COVID-19. Only in-frame clones appear in the TCRdb table, and some are missing; sequencing was by immunoSEQ multiplex PCR. The profile shows some 170,000 clones, 80% to 90% of them singletons. The sample was PBMCs or T cells enriched from blood (not recorded which). These receptors originate from a man aged 50 to 59 who had recovered from COVID-19.

V and J are TRBV28 and TRBJ1-5, with a weak D call TRBD1 (5 bases). Deletions cut 2 bases from V and 3 bases from J, with 8 bases between. This CDR3 is 14 amino acids long. From germline, CDR1 is MDHEN and CDR2 SYDVKM. The DNA for the CDR3 is TGTGCCAGCAGTTTAGGGGACTCCAATCAGCCCCAGCATTTT. Translation: CASSLGDSNQPQHF.

The chain uses TRBV5-8 and TRBJ2-1; a weak D match, TRBD2 (6 bases). Trimming took off 0 bases at V and 3 bases at J, with 19 bases between the two ends. CDR1 is SGHTS and CDR2 is YDEGEE in the germline V gene. The CDR3 has 18 amino acids. The CDR3 region is CASSLAYSLAYSYNEQFF. The CDR3 DNA follows: TGTGCCAGCAGCTTGGCCTACAGTCTAGCGTATAGCTACAATGAGCAGTTCTTC.

V and J are TRBV7-9 and TRBJ2-7; 7 nucleotides line up with TRBD1. V trimming: 1 base; J trimming: 3 bases; junction bases outside the gene matches: 6. Germline CDR1 and CDR2: SEHNR and FQNEAQ (reference sequence). The CDR3 consists of 15 residues. This chain's CDR3 is CASSLGPGGLYEQYF. The CDR3 DNA sequence: TGTGCCAGCAGCTTAGGTCCAGGGGGTCTCTACGAGCAGTACTTC.

The chain employs TRBV5-1 and TRBJ1-1, with D perhaps matching TRBD1 (6 bases). The germline CDR1 and CDR2 sequences are SGHRS and YFSETQ. The CDR3 runs 13 residues. V was cut by 4 bases and J by 1 base, with 8 bases left in between. The DNA of the CDR3 is TGCGCCAGCAGCCGGGACACGAACACTGAAGCTTTCTTT. It yields the protein CASSRDTNTEAFF.

The chain couples TRBV15 to TRBJ1-2; TRBD1 matches 7 bases. V trimming: 0 bases; J trimming: 4 bases; junction bases outside the gene matches: 8. This CDR3 is built from 16 residues. The germline CDR1 and CDR2 sequences are LNHNV and YYDKDF (reference sequence). The CDR3 spells CATSRDRDSRAYGYTF. The CDR3 nucleotides are TGTGCCACCAGCAGAGACCGGGACAGTCGGGCCTATGGCTACACCTTC.

The chain uses TRBV3-1 (or the pseudogene TRBV3-2) and TRBJ1-2; TRBD1 agrees at 9 bases. Unmatched junction bases numbered 6, after V lost 6 bases and J lost 1 base. Looked up from germline, CDR1 is LGHDT and CDR2 is YNNKEL (reference sequence). The CDR3 has 15 amino acids. The CDR3 protein is CASRPGTGNNYGYTF. In nucleotides, the CDR3 is TGTGCCAGCAGGCCCGGGACAGGGAATAACTATGGCTACACCTTC.

The chain couples TRBV7-8 to TRBJ1-5; 7 positions agree with TRBD1. The V gene end was trimmed by 5 bases and the J gene end by 0 bases; junction bases not matched to a gene: 28. The germline V gene encodes CDR1 SGHVS and CDR2 FQNEAQ. The CDR3 consists of 23 residues. CDR3 loop: CASSPQRATGIQVRAYSNQPQHF. The CDR3, as DNA: TGTGCCAGCAGCCCCCAAAGGGCGACAGGGATCCAGGTTAGGGCATATAGCAATCAGCCCCAGCATTTT. Complete variable domain (other parts from reference TRBV7-8 and TRBJ1-5): GAGVSQSPRYKVAKRGQDVALRCDPISGHVSLFWYQQALGQGPEFLTYFQNEAQLDKSGLPSDRFFAERPEGSVSTLKIQRTQQEDSAVYLCASSPQRATGIQVRAYSNQPQHFGDGTRLSIL.

The chain employs TRBV3-1 (or the pseudogene TRBV3-2) and TRBJ1-4, with 10 bases fitting TRBD1. J was trimmed by 5 bases and V by 0 bases; bases with no gene match: 12. Per germline, CDR1 LGHDT and CDR2 YNNKEL (reference sequence). The CDR3 is 19 residues long. For the CDR3, the DNA is TGTGCCAGCAGCCAAGACCGTGGGACAGGGGCCCCGATGAATGAAAAACTGTTTTTT. Translation gives CASSQDRGTGAPMNEKLFF.

This clone was observed once. The V call is TRBV15, the J call TRBJ2-1, with D tentatively TRBD1 (5 bases). The CDR3 loop spans 15 amino acids. V dropped 3 bases and J dropped 9 bases, with 18 bases sitting between them. Germline V lookup: CDR1 LNHNV, CDR2 YYDKDF (reference sequence). The CDR3 bases are TGTGCCACCAGCAGTGACAAGGGGTCTGCTTTTGAGCAGTTCTTC. Protein: CATSSDKGSAFEQFF.

In its sample, this clone was seen a few times. CDR3 amino acids: CASKLGQGFQPQHF. As DNA, the CDR3 is TGTGCCAGCAAACTAGGACAGGGTTTTCAGCCCCAGCATTTT. V gene TRBV28 combines with J gene TRBJ1-5; 8 positions agree with TRBD1. This CDR3 region has 14 residues. Trimming cost V 7 bases and J 6 bases; bases outside gene matches: 8. The germline gives CDR1 MDHEN, CDR2 SYDVKM.

This clone was detected only a few times. The chain recombines TRBV27 with TRBJ1-5; 9 bases map to TRBD1. V shed 6 bases, J shed 4 bases, and the junction held 7 bases outside the gene matches. CDR3 length: 15 residues. The germline gives CDR1 MNHEY, CDR2 SMNVEV (reference sequence). Here the CDR3 reads CASRTGTGRNQPQHF. The CDR3 DNA reads TGTGCCAGCAGAACCGGGACAGGGAGAAATCAGCCCCAGCATTTT.

This rearrangement joins TRBV5-4 to TRBJ2-3; TRBD1 aligns across 7 bases. The CDR3 is 14 residues long. Germline CDR1 and CDR2: SGHNT and YYREEE (reference sequence). V trimming: 2 bases; J trimming: 6 bases; junction bases outside the gene matches: 6. CDR3 bases: TGTGCCAGCAGCTTCGGACAGGACGTGGATACGCAGTATTTT. It yields the protein CASSFGQDVDTQYF.

V gene TRBV6-4 combines with J gene TRBJ1-1; a possible D gene is TRBD1 (5 bases). The CDR3 runs to 14 residues. The germline gives CDR1 MRHNA, CDR2 SNTAGT. Trimming removed 5 bases from V and 1 base from J, with 11 bases in between. The chain's CDR3 is CASSLRVSNTEAFF. DNA of the CDR3: TGTGCCAGCAGTCTCAGGGTGTCGAACACTGAAGCTTTCTTT.

Here the CDR3 reads CASRVAGQGAQNEQFF. CDR3 in DNA: TGCGCCAGCAGGGTAGCGGGACAGGGGGCGCAGAATGAGCAGTTCTTC. The chain has TRBV5-1 and TRBJ2-1; 12 bases are a match to TRBD1. Unmatched junction bases numbered 10, after V lost 5 bases and J lost 7 bases. CDR3 length equals 16 residues. Per the germline V gene, CDR1 is SGHRS and CDR2 is YFSETQ.

This clone has just a few counts. The chain employs TRBV18 and TRBJ2-2; 11 nucleotides line up with TRBD1. Germline loops: CDR1 KGHSH, CDR2 LQKENI. The ends lost 1 base at V and 5 bases at J; junction bases unmatched: 6. The CDR3 spans 17 residues. The CDR3: CASSPLGTGGSTGELFF. The CDR3 DNA follows: TGTGCCAGCTCACCACTCGGGACAGGGGGATCTACCGGGGAGCTGTTTTTT.

This chain uses TRBV27 with TRBJ1-6, with 8 bases identical to TRBD1. The CDR3 has 13 residues. V lost 10 bases, J lost 7 bases, and 6 bases stayed unmatched. The germline V gene encodes CDR1 MNHEY and CDR2 SMNVEV (reference sequence). CDR3 amino acids: CATRDRRNSPLHF. The CDR3, as DNA: TGTGCCACCCGGGACAGGAGGAATTCACCCCTCCACTTT.

The J gene is TRBJ1-5, the V gene TRBV10-3, with a weak D call TRBD1 (6 bases). Per germline, CDR1 ENHRY and CDR2 SYGVKD. The CDR3 has 14 amino acids. V was pared by 8 bases and J by 0 bases, with 11 bases between. This chain's CDR3 is CAIPWGHSNQPQHF. In DNA, the CDR3 is TGTGCCATCCCCTGGGGGCATAGCAATCAGCCCCAGCATTTT.

V usage is TRBV3-1 (or the pseudogene TRBV3-2) and J usage is TRBJ1-1; D is unclear. Trimming took off 0 bases at V and 6 bases at J, with 11 bases between the two ends. This CDR3 region has 14 residues. The germline gives CDR1 LGHDT, CDR2 YNNKEL (reference sequence). In DNA form, the CDR3 reads TGTGCCAGCAGCCAAGAGGCAGGAATCTCTGAAGCTTTCTTT. Amino acids: CASSQEAGISEAFF.

In its sample, this clone was seen a few times. The J gene is TRBJ1-1, the V gene TRBV10-3; D gene ambiguous. The CDR3 is 12 amino acids. V dropped 0 bases and J dropped 6 bases, with 5 bases sitting between them. Germline-derived CDR1 and CDR2 are ENHRY and SYGVKD. The CDR3 DNA reads as TGTGCCATCAGTGAGTCCTATGCTGAAGCTTTCTTT. Its translation is CAISESYAEAFF.